In this sample, the clone carrying this T cell receptor beta chain turned up many times. Specified time point: newly diagnosed GD, antithyroid drugs for less than 3 months. Extracted PBMC RNA gave rise to the TCR library. The CDR3 is 14 amino acids. In germline, CDR1 is KGHDR, CDR2 SFDVKD. The V and J ends lost 2 bases and 3 bases respectively, with 7 bases between them. The entry originates in a study of regulatory T cells in long-lasting Graves disease. Across the whole study: Antithyroid drug exposure in newly diagnosed Graves' patients had lasted under 3 months.

With iRepertoire HTBI primers and Arm-PCR of CDR3 regions, TCR beta libraries were built. TCRdb recomputed calls from the multiplex PCR reads with MiXCR, one row per CDR3 protein. The sample gives under 400,000 distinct CDR3 sequences, approximately 15% of which show up once; about 32% is in the top ten. These data also formed part of another study, on T cells in Graves' hyperthyroidism and ophthalmopathy. This second study notes: It was uncontrolled infection, other autoimmune disease, pregnancy or lactation that excluded patients.

The TCR was taken from a man aged 35 to 55 with Graves disease. The sequencing here drew on peripheral blood mononuclear cells (PBMCs), taken at new diagnosis, from a patient treated with antithyroid drugs. This sequence joins TRBV24-1 and TRBJ1-5, with a tentative D call TRBD1 (6 bases). The CDR3 loop reads CATSDWDNNQPQHF. In nucleotides, the CDR3 is TGTGCCACCAGTGATTGGGACAACAATCAGCCCCAGCATTTT.